A selection of T cell receptor beta chains follows, all from one sample in a study of T cell repertoires in cytomegalovirus infection. Each CDR3 protein gets one entry after TCRdb re-called the reads with MiXCR. This sample has around 800,000 distinct CDR3 sequences, with roughly 33% found just once. No cognate antigen is known for these TCRs. The sample consisted of cultured CD8+ T cells from PBMCs, taken from culture after CMV antigen stimulation. The receptors were sampled from a human donor in good health (CMV status not recorded). Some clones in this sample may be carry-over from other donors' samples. The CDR3 runs from the conserved cysteine through the conserved F or W. The D gene is left open where the match is weak. Expanded clones are given a class, and other clones once, few, many or no size at all.

clone_size j_call d_call v_call cdr3_aa cdr3_nt
- TRBJ2-1 - TRBV7-3 CASSPPRDTISYNEQFF TGTGCCAGCAGCCCCCCCCGGGACACCATCTCCTACAATGAGCAGTTCTTC
- TRBJ1-4 TRBD1 TRBV7-3 CANSAQTGGDEKLFF TGTGCCAACAGCGCCCAGACAGGGGGAGACGAAAAACTGTTTTTT
- TRBJ2-3 - TRBV2 CASLEGADTQYF TGTGCCAGCCTGGAGGGGGCAGATACGCAGTATTTT
many TRBJ1-1 - TRBV6-1 CASSPPLNPPNTEAFF TGTGCCAGCAGTCCCCCCCTCAATCCCCCGAACACTGAAGCTTTCTTT
- TRBJ2-3 TRBD2 TRBV9 CASSVAGGAGDTQYF TGTGCCAGCAGCGTAGCCGGGGGGGCAGGAGATACGCAGTATTTT
- TRBJ2-1 TRBD2 TRBV20-1 CSAGGLLFSYNEQFF TGCAGTGCGGGGGGGTTGCTTTTTTCCTACAATGAGCAGTTCTTC
- TRBJ1-4 TRBD1 TRBV6-1 CASTLGQGGKLFF TGTGCCAGCACCTTAGGACAGGGAGGGAAACTGTTTTTT
- TRBJ1-2 TRBD1 TRBV27 CASSLLRGVNYGYTF TGTGCCAGCAGTTTACTCAGGGGGGTTAACTATGGCTACACCTTC
- TRBJ1-6 TRBD1 TRBV19 CASRLGQGYNSPLHF TGTGCCAGTAGATTGGGACAGGGTTATAATTCACCCCTCCACTTT
- TRBJ2-6 - TRBV10-3 CAISESGGLSGANVLTF TGTGCCATCAGTGAGTCAGGGGGGCTCTCTGGGGCCAACGTCCTGACTTTC
many TRBJ2-1 - TRBV7-2 CASSWGLADNEQFF TGTGCCAGCAGCTGGGGTCTAGCAGACAATGAGCAGTTCTTC
few TRBJ1-2 - TRBV7-9 CASSLRFTARDYGYTF TGTGCCAGCAGCTTAAGGTTCACTGCTAGGGACTATGGCTACACCTTC
- TRBJ2-2 TRBD1 TRBV4-1 CASSQNPAGGYTGELFF TGCGCCAGCAGCCAAAACCCGGCAGGGGGTTACACCGGGGAGCTGTTTTTT
many TRBJ1-4 - TRBV7-8 CASSYRTFNEKLFF TGTGCCAGCAGTTACAGGACCTTCAATGAAAAACTGTTTTTT
many TRBJ1-1 TRBD1 TRBV12-3/TRBV12-4 CASSRTGVTHTEAFF TGTGCCAGCAGTCGAACAGGGGTCACTCACACTGAAGCTTTCTTT
many TRBJ2-2 - TRBV7-6 CASEGTETGLDGELFF TGTGCCAGCGAAGGCACAGAAACTGGTTTGGACGGGGAGCTGTTTTTT
few TRBJ1-1 TRBD1 TRBV4-1 CASSQVGQGAWNTEAFF TGCGCCAGCAGCCAAGTGGGACAGGGGGCATGGAACACTGAAGCTTTCTTT
- TRBJ2-3 - TRBV9 CASSVEKRGTDTQYF TGTGCCAGCAGCGTAGAGAAGCGGGGCACAGATACGCAGTATTTT
few TRBJ2-1 TRBD2 TRBV19 CASSIDSGALYNEQFF TGTGCCAGTAGTATCGATAGCGGGGCTCTTTACAATGAGCAGTTCTTC
- TRBJ2-1 - TRBV20-1 CSAGTQGNEQFF TGCAGTGCCGGTACCCAGGGCAATGAGCAGTTCTTC
many TRBJ2-1 TRBD2 TRBV12-5 CASGSGGPSYNEQFF TGTGCTAGTGGATCGGGGGGGCCTAGCTACAATGAGCAGTTCTTC
- TRBJ1-1 - TRBV7-9 CVSSSRGRTEAFF TGTGTCAGCAGCTCCAGGGGCCGGACTGAAGCTTTCTTT
many TRBJ2-2 TRBD1 TRBV6-5 CASSLGQGASGELFF TGTGCCAGCAGCTTGGGACAGGGGGCATCCGGGGAGCTGTTTTTT
- TRBJ1-2 TRBD1 TRBV29-1 CSVAGGGYGYTF TGCAGCGTTGCAGGGGGCGGGTATGGCTACACCTTC
few TRBJ1-3 - TRBV7-9 CASSLEALGEANTIYF TGTGCCAGCAGCTTAGAGGCGTTGGGGGAGGCAAACACCATATATTTT